One T cell receptor (beta chain) is described in this entry. The antigen is not known. This sample was taken from a study of cytomegalovirus exposure and HLA in healthy donors. General study results and limits: In a later analysis, several top co-occurrence clusters appeared linked to parvovirus B19, influenza, CMV and Epstein-Barr virus. According to the study, 160 or so TCR beta chains were cytomegalovirus-associated. Upon later analysis, HLA-associated TCR beta chains proved more clonally expanded than other, equally common chains. A highly shared variant cluster was judged a likely technical artifact.

The CDR3 runs to 14 residues. With V trimmed by 6 bases and J by 4 bases, 9 bases remained unmatched. Per the germline V gene, CDR1 is MDHEN and CDR2 is SYDVKM. Primers included in the PCR were 60 Vbeta and 13 Jbeta primers. Some clones are missing from TCRdb's copy, which holds only in-frame ones; the method was immunoSEQ multiplex PCR. The sample table sets out about 200,000 clones. Material for sequencing was PBMCs. The rearrangement links TRBV28 to TRBJ2-7; 7 bases match TRBD1. The source of this sequence is a girl aged 2-9 years in good health and CMV-seropositive. In DNA, the CDR3 is TGTGCCAGCAGCCGACAGGGCGTGGGATACGAGCAGTACTTC. Its translation is CASSRQGVGYEQYF.